A selection of T cell receptor beta chains follows, all from one sample in a study of beta chain features in type 1 diabetes. TCRdb's copy holds only in-frame clones and misses some; the assay was immunoSEQ multiplex PCR. Altogether some 280,000 clones are present, approximately 15% being singletons, with the ten largest covering over 0.015%. Sequenced material: naive CD4+ T cells from blood. The receptors were gathered from a man between 25 and 39 years old with type 1 diabetes. The CDR3 runs from the conserved cysteine through the conserved F or W. The D gene is left open where the match is weak. Expanded clones get a size class; other rows say once, few or many, or leave the size out.

>TRBJ2-5|NA|TRBV15|NA
CATSRDRRETQYF
TGTGCCACCAGCAGAGATCGTAGAGAGACCCAGTACTTC
>TRBJ1-5|few|TRBV7-9|NA
CASSLDGYNQPQHF
TGTGCCAGCAGCCTCGACGGGTACAATCAGCCCCAGCATTTT
>TRBJ2-7|few|TRBV30|TRBD1
CAWSVRDRVLKQYF
TGTGCCTGGAGTGTACGGGACAGGGTTCTGAAACAGTACTTC
>TRBJ1-1|few|TRBV4-3|NA
CASSPMVQGRTFF
TGCGCCAGCAGCCCCATGGTGCAGGGGCGGACTTTCTTT
>TRBJ2-1|NA|TRBV6-6|NA
CASRLAPSYNEQFF
TGTGCCAGCAGGTTAGCTCCGTCCTACAATGAGCAGTTCTTC
>TRBJ2-6|few|TRBV5-4|NA
CASRQGTGANVLTF
TGTGCCAGCAGACAGGGAACCGGGGCCAACGTCCTGACTTTC
>TRBJ2-5|few|TRBV5-1|TRBD1
CASSFGTGYEETQYF
TGCGCCAGCAGCTTCGGGACAGGGTATGAGGAGACCCAGTACTTC
>TRBJ2-7|few|TRBV19|TRBD2
CASTKGLAGNYEQYF
TGTGCCAGTACCAAGGGACTAGCGGGAAACTACGAGCAGTACTTC
>TRBJ2-7|NA|TRBV5-1|TRBD2
CASSYGLAGVDEQYF
TGCGCCAGCAGCTACGGACTAGCGGGAGTTGACGAGCAGTACTTC
>TRBJ1-5|NA|TRBV30|NA
CAWSVRSNQPQHF
TGTGCCTGGAGTGTACGGAGCAATCAGCCCCAGCATTTT
>TRBJ2-7|NA|TRBV5-1|TRBD1
CASSPRQGNYEQYF
TGCGCCAGCAGCCCGAGACAGGGTAACTACGAGCAGTACTTC
>TRBJ2-7|few|TRBV19|NA
CATSGAPGRWAYEQYF
TGTGCCACCTCAGGGGCGCCGGGAAGGTGGGCCTACGAGCAGTACTTC
>TRBJ1-4|few|TRBV7-9|NA
CASSSGLTNEKLFF
TGTGCCAGCAGCTCAGGTCTGACCAATGAAAAACTGTTTTTT
>TRBJ2-1|once|TRBV15|NA
CATSRDRYNEQFF
TGTGCCACCAGCAGAGACAGGTACAATGAGCAGTTCTTC
>TRBJ2-7|few|TRBV29-1|NA
CSVEDRDSPYEQYF
TGCAGCGTTGAAGATCGGGATAGTCCCTACGAGCAGTACTTC
>TRBJ2-6|few|TRBV9|NA
CASSVATAGRSGANVLTF
TGTGCCAGCAGCGTAGCAACGGCAGGCAGATCTGGGGCCAACGTCCTGACTTTC
>TRBJ2-6|NA|TRBV5-1|NA
CASSLQAQSGANVLTF
TGCGCCAGCAGCTTACAGGCACAGTCTGGGGCCAACGTCCTGACTTTC
>TRBJ2-7|few|TRBV30|NA
CAWSAAVDEQYF
TGTGCCTGGAGTGCTGCAGTTGACGAGCAGTACTTC
>TRBJ2-5|NA|TRBV5-1|TRBD2
CASSLAVGLGKETQYF
TGCGCCAGCAGCTTGGCCGTCGGACTAGGGAAAGAGACCCAGTACTTC
>TRBJ1-1|few|TRBV7-2|NA
CASSLVAGGNTEAFF
TGTGCCAGCAGCTTAGTGGCGGGGGGAAACACTGAAGCTTTCTTT
>TRBJ2-5|few|TRBV7-9|NA
CASRRPGGGYETQYF
TGTGCCAGCAGACGACCTGGGGGCGGCTACGAGACCCAGTACTTC
>TRBJ2-7|few|TRBV28|NA
CASRTGSSYEQYF
TGTGCCAGCCGCACGGGGAGCTCCTACGAGCAGTACTTC
>TRBJ2-3|few|TRBV11-3|TRBD1
CASSGTGTTDTQYF
TGTGCCAGCAGCGGGACAGGCACCACAGATACGCAGTATTTT
>TRBJ2-5|NA|TRBV23-1|TRBD2
CASSQEASWREVLGTQYF
TGCGCCAGCAGTCAAGAGGCTTCCTGGCGGGAGGTTTTAGGGACCCAGTACTTC
>TRBJ2-7|few|TRBV6-5|NA
CASSYADRGYEQYF
TGTGCCAGCAGTTACGCGGACAGAGGATACGAGCAGTACTTC
>TRBJ2-3|few|TRBV28|NA
CASRSASTDTQYF
TGTGCCAGCAGGTCTGCGAGCACAGATACGCAGTATTTT
>TRBJ2-7|NA|TRBV28|TRBD2
CASSLTGGEQYF
TGTGCCAGCAGTTTAACGGGGGGCGAGCAGTACTTC
>TRBJ2-1|NA|TRBV7-3|TRBD2
CASSLLAGGGYNEQFF
TGTGCCAGCAGCTTACTAGCGGGAGGGGGATACAATGAGCAGTTCTTC
>TRBJ2-1|NA|TRBV6-5|TRBD2
CASSISGSLYEQFF
TGTGCCAGCAGTATTAGCGGGAGCCTCTATGAGCAGTTCTTC
>TRBJ1-2|NA|TRBV19|NA
CASSDRGLPNYGYTF
TGTGCCAGTAGTGATCGGGGACTGCCTAACTATGGCTACACCTTC
>TRBJ1-1|NA|TRBV15|NA
CATSRGIGGDTEAFF
TGTGCCACCAGCAGAGGGATCGGGGGGGATACTGAAGCTTTCTTT
>TRBJ2-7|NA|TRBV5-1|TRBD1
CASSLYGTGFYEQYF
TGCGCCAGCAGCTTGTACGGGACAGGGTTCTACGAGCAGTACTTC
>TRBJ2-6|NA|TRBV6-5|NA
CASRQGPGANVLTF
TGTGCCAGCAGACAGGGACCTGGGGCCAACGTCCTGACTTTC
>TRBJ2-7|NA|TRBV4-2|NA
CASSQLKLEDYEQYF
TGTGCCAGCAGCCAACTAAAACTAGAAGACTACGAGCAGTACTTC
>TRBJ2-7|few|TRBV28|NA
CASSPSGYEQYF
TGTGCCAGCAGTCCCAGCGGATACGAGCAGTACTTC
>TRBJ2-4|few|TRBV5-1|TRBD1
CASSVDRGIQYF
TGCGCCAGCAGCGTGGACAGGGGAATTCAGTACTTC
>TRBJ1-5|NA|TRBV16|NA
CASSWGGDGPQHF
TGTGCCAGCAGCTGGGGGGGGGATGGACCCCAGCATTTT
>TRBJ2-5|few|TRBV27|TRBD2
CASSLAGGPGETQYF
TGTGCCAGCAGTTTAGCGGGAGGGCCTGGGGAGACCCAGTACTTC
>TRBJ1-4|few|TRBV7-2|TRBD1
CASSPSRRQGDEKLFF
TGTGCCAGCAGCCCATCTAGACGGCAGGGGGATGAAAAACTGTTTTTT
>TRBJ2-5|few|TRBV4-3|TRBD1
CASSANRGLDQETQYF
TGCGCCAGCAGCGCAAACAGGGGGTTGGATCAAGAGACCCAGTACTTC
>TRBJ2-2|NA|TRBV18|NA
CASSHKGHLTGELFF
TGTGCCAGCTCGCATAAAGGACACCTCACCGGGGAGCTGTTTTTT
>TRBJ2-7|few|TRBV29-1|TRBD1
CSVRPGTGTYEQYF
TGCAGCGTTCGACCCGGGACAGGGACCTACGAGCAGTACTTC
>TRBJ1-1|few|TRBV25-1|NA
CASSLNGLNTEAFF
TGTGCCAGCAGCCTTAACGGTCTGAACACTGAAGCTTTCTTT
>TRBJ2-1|NA|TRBV4-1|TRBD2
CASSQRVAGGGAYNEQFF
TGCGCCAGCAGCCAAAGGGTAGCGGGAGGCGGGGCCTACAATGAGCAGTTCTTC
>TRBJ2-2|few|TRBV7-3|NA
CASSPGVPGSINTGELFF
TGTGCCAGCAGCCCCGGTGTACCGGGGTCGATCAACACCGGGGAGCTGTTTTTT
>TRBJ2-5|NA|TRBV2|TRBD2
CASSEAIAGEWQETQYF
TGTGCCAGCAGTGAAGCAATCGCGGGAGAATGGCAAGAGACCCAGTACTTC
>TRBJ2-3|few|TRBV2|TRBD2
CASSAQLAGLTDTQYF
TGTGCCAGCAGCGCACAACTAGCGGGGCTCACAGATACGCAGTATTTT
>TRBJ2-1|few|TRBV5-4|NA
CASSSQVSSYNEQFF
TGTGCCAGCAGCTCACAGGTTAGCTCCTACAATGAGCAGTTCTTC
>TRBJ2-3|NA|TRBV29-1|NA
CSVERVYRTDTQYF
TGCAGCGTTGAACGGGTCTACCGCACAGATACGCAGTATTTT
>TRBJ1-5|NA|TRBV6-1|TRBD1
CASTVLQGGNQPQHF
TGTGCCAGCACCGTTTTACAGGGGGGCAATCAGCCCCAGCATTTT
>TRBJ1-1|NA|TRBV7-2|TRBD1
CASSFGQGGTEAFF
TGTGCCAGCAGCTTTGGACAGGGTGGGACTGAAGCTTTCTTT
>TRBJ2-1|few|TRBV5-1|TRBD1
CASSTGQGDNEQFF
TGCGCCAGCAGCACGGGACAGGGAGACAATGAGCAGTTCTTC
>TRBJ2-1|NA|TRBV5-4|TRBD2
CASSSTIAGGVHEQFF
TGTGCCAGCAGCTCAACCATAGCGGGAGGGGTCCATGAGCAGTTCTTC
>TRBJ2-3|few|TRBV18|TRBD2
CASSPGLAGADTQYF
TGTGCCAGCTCCCCCGGACTAGCGGGCGCAGATACGCAGTATTTT
>TRBJ2-1|NA|TRBV7-2|TRBD1
CASSRPGGDRGNEQFF
TGTGCCAGCAGCCGTCCTGGGGGGGACAGGGGGAATGAGCAGTTCTTC
>TRBJ2-5|few|TRBV11-1|TRBD2
CASSFASGRGPRETQYF
TGTGCCAGCAGCTTCGCTAGCGGGAGAGGGCCCCGGGAGACCCAGTACTTC
>TRBJ2-3|NA|TRBV10-3|TRBD1
CATTGETDTQYF
TGTGCCACTACAGGGGAGACAGATACGCAGTATTTT
>TRBJ2-5|NA|TRBV30|NA
CAWMGFSETQYF
TGTGCCTGGATGGGCTTTTCGGAGACCCAGTACTTC
>TRBJ2-1|NA|TRBV7-2|NA
CASSSRFDSSSYNEQFF
TGTGCCAGCAGCTCCAGATTTGACTCGAGCTCCTACAATGAGCAGTTCTTC
>TRBJ2-3|few|TRBV6-5|NA
CASSRTQGFDTQYF
TGTGCCAGCAGTCGTACTCAGGGGTTCGATACGCAGTATTTT